The source of this T cell receptor beta chain is a study of a mutant IDH1 vaccine in newly diagnosed glioma. The time point is: week 5, during vaccination. Each vaccine dose was 300 ug of mutant IDH1 20-mer peptide, with topical imiquimod. Sequencing used immunoSEQ multiplex PCR; TCRdb keeps in-frame clones, though not all of them. This sample has 45,000 to 55,000 clones, with more than 70% found just once. Germline assignment: CDR1 MNHEY and CDR2 SVGAGI. Germline trimming cut 2 bases from V and 8 bases from J; bases unmatched to any gene: 9. This CDR3 is 15 amino acids long. To note about this clone: What it recognizes is unknown.

This clonotype originated in a woman aged 35 to 49 with glioma. The starting material was PBMCs, obtained from a glioma patient whose treatment included an IDH1 peptide vaccine. The chain carries TRBV6-5 and TRBJ1-2; 9 nucleotides agree with TRBD1. Written as DNA, the CDR3 is TGTGCCAGCAGTTACCTTACGACAGGGGGAATAGGCTACACCTTC. Amino acids: CASSYLTTGGIGYTF.